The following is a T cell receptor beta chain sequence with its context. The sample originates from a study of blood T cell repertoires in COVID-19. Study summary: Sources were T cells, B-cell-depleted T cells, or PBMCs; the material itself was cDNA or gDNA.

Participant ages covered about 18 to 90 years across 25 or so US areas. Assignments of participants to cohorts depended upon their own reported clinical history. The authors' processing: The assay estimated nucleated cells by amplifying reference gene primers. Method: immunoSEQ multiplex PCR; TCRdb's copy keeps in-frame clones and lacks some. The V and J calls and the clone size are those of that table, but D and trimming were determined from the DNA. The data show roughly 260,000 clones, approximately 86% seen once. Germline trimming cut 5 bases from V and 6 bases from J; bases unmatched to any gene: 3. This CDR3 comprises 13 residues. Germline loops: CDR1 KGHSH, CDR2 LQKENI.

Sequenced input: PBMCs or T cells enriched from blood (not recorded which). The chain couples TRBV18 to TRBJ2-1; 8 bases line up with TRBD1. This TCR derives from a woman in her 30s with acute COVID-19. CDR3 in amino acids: CASSEQGGNEQFF. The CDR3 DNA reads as TGTGCCAGCTCAGAACAGGGGGGCAATGAGCAGTTCTTC.